These 17 T cell receptor beta chains came from one sample sequenced in a study of blood T cell repertoires in COVID-19. Produced via immunoSEQ multiplex PCR; TCRdb's table is partial and in-frame only. This table holds under 250,000 clones, roughly 80% found once. The sequencing sample was made of PBMCs or T cells enriched from blood (not recorded which). The receptors were sampled from a woman in her forties with acute COVID-19.

This clone was recorded a few times. The CDR3 DNA sequence: TGTGCCAGCAGCTTGGCCACAGGGGCACATTCACCCCTCCACTTT. Its translation: CASSLATGAHSPLHF. The chain joins TRBV5-5 to TRBJ1-6; 7 bases agree with TRBD1. Germline V CDR1 and CDR2: SGHKS, YYEKEE (reference sequence). V shed 0 bases, J shed 8 bases, and the junction held 5 bases outside the gene matches. The CDR3 has 15 residues.

The J gene is TRBJ2-1, the V gene TRBV7-9; D perhaps matches TRBD2 (5 bases). With 5 bases removed from V and 5 bases from J, the gap between germline ends came to 10 bases. Germline V gives CDR1 SEHNR, CDR2 FQNEAQ (reference sequence). The CDR3 sequence is 13 residues long. CDR3 sequence reads: CASSPDGDNEQFF. CDR3 DNA: TGTGCCAGCAGCCCGGACGGGGACAATGAGCAGTTCTTC.

This clone was seen only once. One junction end does not reproduce the germline sequence, and a read error may be involved. V is TRBV5-1 and J is TRBJ2-5, with D unresolved. This CDR3 is built from 15 residues. Germline CDR1 is SGHRS and CDR2 is YFSETQ. The CDR3 bases are TGCGCCAGCCGCTTGATGAGTTCCGATCGAGAGACCCAGTACTTC. The encoded protein is CASRLMSSDRETQYF. Using reference TRBV5-1 and TRBJ2-5 for the parts outside the CDR3, the full variable domain is KAGVTQTPRYLIKTRGQQVTLSCSPISGHRSVSWYQQTPGQGLQFLFEYFSETQRNKGNFPGRFSGRQFSNSRSEMNVSTLELGDSALYLCASRLMSSDRETQYFGPGTRLLVL.

The chain has TRBV27 and TRBJ1-6; D uncertain. From germline, CDR1 is MNHEY and CDR2 SMNVEV (reference sequence). Trimming left V 3 bases short and J 1 base short, with 7 bases between. The CDR3 loop spans 15 amino acids. CDR3 coding DNA: TGTGCCAGCAGTTTCACAGTTTCCTATAATTCACCCCTCCACTTT. Translation: CASSFTVSYNSPLHF.

The chain joins TRBV19 to TRBJ2-4; 8 nucleotides line up with TRBD2. Germline CDR1 and CDR2: LNHDA and SQIVND (reference sequence). The CDR3 is 17 amino acids. V was pared by 5 bases and J by 6 bases, with 15 bases of the junction left unmatched. The CDR3: CASSPKAGTRGGNIQYF. CDR3 DNA sequence: TGTGCCAGTAGTCCCAAAGCCGGGACTAGGGGGGGAAACATTCAGTACTTC. The full variable domain, completed using reference TRBV19 and TRBJ2-4, is DGGITQSPKYLFRKEGQNVTLSCEQNLNHDAMYWYRQDPGQGLRLIYYSQIVNDFQKGDIAEGYSVSREKKESFPLTVTSAQKNPTAFYLCASSPKAGTRGGNIQYFGAGTRLSVL.

V gene TRBV25-1 combines with J gene TRBJ1-1, with D possibly matching TRBD1 (5 bases). Germline values: CDR1 MGHDK, CDR2 SYGVNS. This CDR3 contains 14 residues. V dropped 1 base and J dropped 1 base, with 7 bases sitting between them. CDR3 in DNA: TGTGCCAGCAGTGAATTCGACAGGAACACTGAAGCTTTCTTT. It translates to CASSEFDRNTEAFF.

The genes are TRBV6-5 and TRBJ1-1; D is ambiguous. The V and J ends lost 5 bases and 3 bases respectively, with 10 bases between them. The length of the CDR3 is 13 residues. Germline loops: CDR1 MNHEY, CDR2 SVGAGI. The CDR3 spells CASSPTFDTEAFF. CDR3 DNA: TGTGCCAGCAGTCCAACATTCGACACTGAAGCTTTCTTT.

This clone came up once. The chain links TRBV9 to TRBJ2-3, with TRBD2 matching 9 bases. Germline CDR1 is SGDLS and CDR2 is YYNGEE. The junction had 3 bases not matched to a gene; V was cut back by 2 bases and J by 2 bases. The CDR3 loop spans 15 amino acids. This CDR3 is CASSVLAGTTDTQYF. CDR3 DNA: TGTGCCAGCAGCGTCCTAGCGGGGACCACAGATACGCAGTATTTT.

This clone has just one count. The chain couples TRBV5-1 to TRBJ2-3; tentative D call: TRBD2 (6 bases). The germline V gene encodes CDR1 SGHRS and CDR2 YFSETQ. Trimming removed 2 bases from V and 3 bases from J, with 10 bases in between. The CDR3 is made up of 14 amino acids. This CDR3 reads CASSLFAGTDTQYF. The CDR3 DNA follows: TGCGCCAGCAGCTTATTCGCGGGGACAGATACGCAGTATTTT.

In this sample, this clone turned up once. The chain recombines TRBV5-4 with TRBJ2-1; TRBD1 might be the D (6 bases). Germline V gene data show CDR1 as SGHNT and CDR2 as YYREEE (reference sequence). V was cut by 4 bases and J by 13 bases, with 24 bases left in between. The CDR3 is 15 amino acids. This CDR3 reads CASSLGRSPPGHQFF. The CDR3 DNA is TGTGCCAGCAGCCTCGGCCGGTCACCTCCGGGACACCAGTTCTTC.

The chain uses TRBV7-2 and TRBJ2-1; weak D call: TRBD2 (6 bases). The CDR3 extends over 18 amino acids. Germline CDR1 is SGHTA and CDR2 is FQGNSA. V lost 1 base and J 6 bases, leaving 22 bases between the germline ends. The CDR3 reads CASSLGRHRGRRVNEQFF. The CDR3 nucleotides are TGTGCCAGCAGCTTAGGCCGCCATCGGGGGAGACGGGTCAATGAGCAGTTCTTC.

This chain links TRBV5-8 with TRBJ2-7, with 9 bases aligning to TRBD1. With 2 bases clipped from V and 5 bases from J, the junction kept 8 bases outside the gene matches. Germline V gene lookup returns CDR1 SGHTS and CDR2 YDEGEE. The length of the CDR3 is 15 residues. The CDR3, as DNA: TGTGCCAGCAGCTTATCTACCGGGACAGGGAACGAGCAGTACTTC. It encodes CASSLSTGTGNEQYF.

V gene TRBV19 combines with J gene TRBJ2-2; TRBD1 might be the D (5 bases). V lost 3 bases, J lost 3 bases, and 8 bases lay in between. CDR3 length equals 14 residues. Looked up from germline, CDR1 is LNHDA and CDR2 is SQIVND (reference sequence). CDR3 sequence reads: CASSMGRDTGELFF. In DNA, the CDR3 is TGTGCCAGTAGTATGGGGCGCGACACCGGGGAGCTGTTTTTT. Full variable domain (missing parts from reference TRBV19 and TRBJ2-2): DGGITQSPKYLFRKEGQNVTLSCEQNLNHDAMYWYRQDPGQGLRLIYYSQIVNDFQKGDIAEGYSVSREKKESFPLTVTSAQKNPTAFYLCASSMGRDTGELFFGEGSRLTVL.

This clone has just one count. This rearrangement joins TRBV2 to TRBJ1-2, with a tentative D call TRBD1 (6 bases). Trimming cost V 8 bases and J 4 bases, with 17 bases left between them. Germline V gene data show CDR1 as SNHLY and CDR2 as FYNNEI. The CDR3 totals 14 residues. In DNA, the CDR3 is TGTGCCAGCCTTAGACAGGTCCTAGGCTATGGCTACACCTTC. This encodes CASLRQVLGYGYTF.

The chain links TRBV27 to TRBJ1-6, with no clear D. This CDR3 has 13 amino acids. Germline V gene lookup returns CDR1 MNHEY and CDR2 SMNVEV (reference sequence). Trimming left V 3 bases short and J 4 bases short, with 4 bases between. Here the CDR3 reads CASSFKYNSPLHF. Written as DNA, the CDR3 is TGTGCCAGCAGTTTCAAATATAATTCACCCCTCCACTTT.

The chain is built from TRBV9 and TRBJ2-6, with no clear D. The V end was cut by 3 bases, the J end by 0 bases, with 10 bases between. CDR1 SGDLS and CDR2 YYNGEE come from the germline V gene. The CDR3 is made up of 16 amino acids. DNA for the CDR3: TGTGCCAGCAGCGGAGCTTCTGGCTCTGGGGCCAACGTCCTGACTTTC. Its translation is CASSGASGSGANVLTF. The full variable domain, in which reference TRBV9 and TRBJ2-6 provide the parts outside the CDR3, is DSGVTQTPKHLITATGQRVTLRCSPRSGDLSVYWYQQSLDQGLQFLIQYYNGEERAKGNILERFSAQQFPDLHSELNLSSLELGDSALYFCASSGASGSGANVLTFGAGSRLTVL.

The V call is TRBV11-2, the J call TRBJ2-7; 11 nucleotides agree with TRBD2. Germline CDR1 and CDR2: SGHAT and FQNNGV. The junction had 6 bases not matched to a gene; V was cut back by 3 bases and J by 5 bases. This CDR3 contains 15 residues. As DNA, the CDR3 is TGTGCCAGCAGCTTTACTAGCGGGAGCGGCCACGAGCAGTACTTC. This encodes CASSFTSGSGHEQYF.